The present T cell receptor (beta chain) was sequenced within a study of early T cells in non-severe SARS-CoV-2 infection. Overall study context: Sequencing of unsorted whole blood was done on bulk RNA, leaving chains unpaired. Study-level points and caveats: VDJdb-based annotation leaned toward anti-spike CD8 responses and missed private and CD4 specificities.

Unique molecular identifiers were attached to individual cDNA molecules. MiXCR, run by TCRdb on the 5' RACE reads, gives a single entry per CDR3 protein. The sample includes about 34,000 distinct CDR3 sequences, around 5.4% of them seen just once. There are 13 residues in the CDR3. CDR1 and CDR2 (germline): LNHDA, SQIVND (reference sequence). V was cut by 5 bases and J by 4 bases, with 9 bases left in between. This clonotype is classed as medium-sized (0.01 to 0.1%). Its matching antigen is unknown. The V gene is TRBV19, the J gene TRBJ2-1; D perhaps matches TRBD2 (5 bases). The receptor's source is an adult who was a healthcare worker with PCR-confirmed SARS-CoV-2 infection or an uninfected control (not recorded which). The sample comprised whole blood. The CDR3 is CASSPRGYNEQFF. DNA for the CDR3: TGTGCCAGTAGTCCCCGAGGGTACAATGAGCAGTTCTTC.